This T cell receptor (beta chain) was found in a study of PD-1 blockade in classical Hodgkin lymphoma. Study context: Patients got intravenous nivolumab 3 mg/kg every 2 weeks. Points from the study as a whole: Baseline diversity resembling that of newly diagnosed patients was seen in complete responders.

Sample time point: cycle 4 day 1 (C4D1), after five to seven weeks of nivolumab. Each and every patient relapsed after autologous stem cell transplantation, and patients got differing brentuximab vedotin exposure. Sequenced by immunoSEQ multiplex PCR; TCRdb stores in-frame clones only, minus some. The data hold around 92,000 clones, with around 80% observed a single time. V lost 6 bases, J lost 6 bases, and 3 bases stayed unmatched. Germline CDR1 and CDR2: LNHDA and SQIVND (reference sequence). The CDR3 sequence is 13 residues long. In regard to this clone: What it binds is not known.

The sequence was collected from a human donor with classical Hodgkin lymphoma. The chain uses TRBV19 and TRBJ1-1, with 11 bases lining up with TRBD1. This sample comprised peripheral blood mononuclear cells (PBMCs), obtained before the fourth cycle of nivolumab. This CDR3 is CASSGDRGSEAFF. CDR3 DNA sequence: TGTGCCAGTAGCGGGGACAGGGGGTCTGAAGCTTTCTTT.